These 18 T cell receptor beta chains came from one sample sequenced in a study of CD8 T cells in ankylosing spondylitis. MiXCR was run by TCRdb on the 5' RACE reads, yielding one entry per CDR3 protein. The sample lists more than 250,000 distinct CDR3 sequences, 9.5% to 13% occurring once. Sequenced material: blood, either unsorted or a sorted T cell fraction (not recorded which). The receptors here all came from a female donor with ankylosing spondylitis or in good health (not recorded which).

This clonotype was seen ten or more times. V gene TRBV4-2 combines with J gene TRBJ2-2; 8 nucleotides line up with TRBD1. Germline V gene lookup returns CDR1 LGHNA and CDR2 YNFKEQ. V lost 2 bases, J lost 1 base, and 3 bases stayed unmatched. The CDR3 runs 16 residues. The CDR3 spells CASSQPGTGNTGELFF. Written as DNA, the CDR3 is TGTGCCAGCAGCCAACCCGGGACAGGGAACACCGGGGAGCTGTTTTTT.

This clonotype was recorded many times. The chain has TRBV20-1 and TRBJ1-5; D not certain. The germline V and J ends were trimmed by 3 bases and 2 bases, with 8 bases remaining between them. Germline values: CDR1 DFQATT, CDR2 SNEGSKA (reference sequence). The CDR3 is 13 residues long. The CDR3, as DNA: TGCAGTGCTAGCTCCGCGGGCAATCAGCCCCAGCATTTT. Translation gives CSASSAGNQPQHF.

This clonotype occurred many times. Here the CDR3 reads CATSRERTVEETQYF. CDR3 nucleotide sequence: TGTGCCACCAGCAGAGAAAGGACAGTGGAAGAGACCCAGTACTTC. The rearrangement links TRBV15 to TRBJ2-5; TRBD1 is a possible D gene (6 bases). Trimming left V 0 bases short and J 3 bases short, with 11 bases between. Germline CDR1 is LNHNV and CDR2 is YYDKDF (reference sequence). The CDR3 is made up of 15 amino acids.

This clonotype has a count of ten or more. This chain connects TRBV20-1 to TRBJ2-5; unclear D gene. V was shortened by 5 bases and J by 7 bases, with 17 bases between the two germline ends. CDR1 is DFQATT and CDR2 is SNEGSKA in the germline V gene (reference sequence). The CDR3 extends over 13 amino acids. CDR3 residues: CSAQKVVIGTQYF. CDR3 nucleotide sequence: TGCAGTGCTCAAAAGGTCGTGATTGGGACCCAGTACTTC.

This clonotype was counted at least ten times. This chain joins TRBV20-1 and TRBJ2-3; a possible D gene is TRBD2 (5 bases). This CDR3 spans 16 amino acids. Germline V gives CDR1 DFQATT, CDR2 SNEGSKA (reference sequence). The V and J ends lost 5 bases and 0 bases respectively, with 18 bases between them. The CDR3 DNA reads TGCAGTGCTCGATTTCGCTCGCGGACTAGCACAGATACGCAGTATTTT. Protein: CSARFRSRTSTDTQYF.

The V and J genes are TRBV20-1 and TRBJ1-6; a possible D gene is TRBD1 (5 bases). V was shortened by 0 bases and J by 7 bases, with 22 bases between the two germline ends. The CDR3 is 18 amino acids. Looked up from germline, CDR1 is DFQATT and CDR2 is SNEGSKA (reference sequence). The CDR3 is CSARDRGHGVFSNSPLHF. As DNA, the CDR3 is TGCAGTGCTAGAGATCGCGGACACGGGGTTTTCTCCAATTCACCCCTCCACTTT.

The chain joins TRBV5-5 to TRBJ2-7; maybe TRBD2 (5 bases). V was shortened by 4 bases and J by 2 bases, with 16 bases between the two germline ends. The CDR3 consists of 15 residues. Per germline, CDR1 SGHKS and CDR2 YYEKEE (reference sequence). CDR3 sequence: CASSRTPVGTYEQYF. CDR3 DNA sequence: TGTGCCAGCAGCCGGACTCCGGTAGGAACCTACGAGCAGTACTTC.

This clonotype came up many times. This chain connects TRBV28 to TRBJ2-7; D is unresolved. V was pared by 6 bases and J by 0 bases, with 3 bases between. Germline assignment: CDR1 MDHEN and CDR2 SYDVKM. The CDR3 is made up of 11 amino acids. CDR3 region: CASRNSYEQYF. Here the CDR3 DNA reads TGTGCCAGCAGAAACTCCTACGAGCAGTACTTC.

This clonotype has ten or more counts. V is TRBV20-1 and J is TRBJ1-6; 10 nucleotides agree with TRBD1. Germline loops: CDR1 DFQATT, CDR2 SNEGSKA (reference sequence). The V and J ends lost 0 bases and 4 bases, in that order; junction bases with no gene match: 6. CDR3 length equals 17 residues. The CDR3 region is CSARDVGQGGYNSPLHF. The CDR3 nucleotides read TGCAGTGCTAGAGATGTAGGACAGGGGGGATATAATTCACCCCTCCACTTT.

The table lists this clonotype with a few counts. V is TRBV12-3 or TRBV12-4 and J is TRBJ2-1; TRBD1 matches 7 bases. The CDR3 consists of 15 residues. V lost 7 bases, J lost 5 bases, and 11 bases stayed unmatched. The CDR3 DNA follows: TGTGCCAGCACTCCAACAGGGGCGCTTAACAATGAGCAGTTCTTC. Protein sequence: CASTPTGALNNEQFF.

The rearrangement joins TRBV5-8 to TRBJ1-6; D possibly corresponds to TRBD1 (6 bases). The CDR3 totals 17 residues. The germline V and J ends were trimmed by 1 base and 5 bases, with 16 bases remaining between them. Germline loops: CDR1 SGHTS, CDR2 YDEGEE. The CDR3 loop reads CASSLKRGIRDNSPLHF. The CDR3 coding sequence is TGTGCCAGCAGCTTGAAGAGGGGGATTCGGGATAATTCACCCCTCCACTTT.

CDR3 sequence: CASSQSGTGPEAFF. The CDR3 coding sequence is TGCGCCAGCAGTCAATCCGGGACAGGGCCTGAAGCTTTCTTT. The V gene is TRBV5-1, the J gene TRBJ1-1, with 9 bases lining up with TRBD1. Germline V gives CDR1 SGHRS, CDR2 YFSETQ. The CDR3 length is 14 residues. The J segment lost 6 bases and the V segment lost 5 bases, leaving 8 bases of the junction unmatched.

This clonotype came up a few times. The rearrangement uses TRBV28 and TRBJ1-5; D remains ambiguous. V was cut by 2 bases and J by 7 bases, with 6 bases left in between. Per germline, CDR1 MDHEN and CDR2 SYDVKM. This CDR3 is built from 12 residues. CDR3 residues: CASSLGMQPQHF. DNA for the CDR3: TGTGCCAGCAGTTTAGGGATGCAGCCCCAGCATTTT.

V is TRBV5-1 and J is TRBJ2-2, with D uncertain. CDR3 size: 13 residues. V lost 3 bases and J 7 bases, leaving 10 bases between the germline ends. Germline CDR1 SGHRS, CDR2 YFSETQ. CDR3 amino acids: CASSYQEGGELFF. The CDR3 DNA follows: TGCGCCAGCAGCTACCAGGAAGGCGGGGAGCTGTTTTTT.

This clonotype was seen only a few times. The chain employs TRBV18 and TRBJ2-5, with unresolved D. The CDR3 covers 12 residues. The germline CDR1 and CDR2 sequences are KGHSH and LQKENI. Trimming cost V 3 bases and J 3 bases, with 5 bases left between them. The CDR3 bases are TGTGCCAGCTCACCGGTCGAAGAGACCCAGTACTTC. Translated, it gives CASSPVEETQYF.

This clonotype was seen a few times. The gene calls are TRBV29-1 and TRBJ2-6; no clear D gene. In germline, CDR1 is SQVTM, CDR2 ANQGSEA. This CDR3 contains 14 residues. Trimming left V 6 bases short and J 0 bases short, with 9 bases between. For the CDR3, the DNA is TGCAGCGTCCTGGTGGGCTCTGGGGCCAACGTCCTGACTTTC. Translating gives CSVLVGSGANVLTF.

This clonotype came up many times. The chain has TRBV10-1 and TRBJ2-2; D tentatively fits TRBD1 or TRBD2 (5 bases each). V lost 0 bases and J 0 bases, leaving 8 bases between the germline ends. The CDR3 runs to 16 residues. CDR1 and CDR2 (germline): WNHNN, SYGVQD (reference sequence). Written as DNA, the CDR3 is TGCGCCAGCAGTGAGTCTGTGGGGGCGAACACCGGGGAGCTGTTTTTT. This codes for CASSESVGANTGELFF.

In this sample, this clonotype turned up a few times. This chain uses TRBV11-3 with TRBJ1-4; TRBD1 might be the D (5 bases). Germline CDR1 is SGHNT and CDR2 is YENEEA. This CDR3 comprises 17 residues. Trimming removed 3 bases from V and 0 bases from J, with 14 bases in between. In DNA, the CDR3 is TGTGCCAGCAGCTTTGAGAGACAGCGTGCAACTAATGAAAAACTGTTTTTT. Translation: CASSFERQRATNEKLFF.